Each of the 18 T cell receptor beta chains below was sequenced from the same sample in a study of blood T cells in healthy people across ages. Primers used in a second PCR of about 7 to 12 cycles were a sample-barcoded 5' primer and a J-beta primer mix. Each CDR3 protein is one row after TCRdb ran MiXCR on the 5' RACE reads. The top ten hold more than 20% of the sample, which has 1.8 million or so distinct CDR3 sequences, approximately 39% seen once. Sequencing input: blood. Receptors originate from a human donor in good health.

This sequence joins TRBV5-1 and TRBJ2-1; D is unclear. Trimming took off 4 bases at V and 4 bases at J, with 9 bases between the two ends. This CDR3 is built from 13 residues. Germline V gene data show CDR1 as SGHRS and CDR2 as YFSETQ. The CDR3 DNA sequence: TGCGCCAGCAGCCCCTATAATTACAATGAGCAGTTCTTC. Its protein is CASSPYNYNEQFF.

About this clonotype: An end of the junction differs from the germline gene, which may be a read error. The gene calls are TRBV6-2 or TRBV6-3 and TRBJ2-5, with D possibly being TRBD2 (6 bases). Germline CDR1 MNHEY, CDR2 SVGEGT. This CDR3 is built from 15 residues. CDR3 residues: CASSYRRGSMETLYF. The CDR3, as DNA: TGTGCCAGCAGTTACCGGCGGGGTTCTATGGAGACCCTGTACTTC.

The J gene is TRBJ1-2, the V gene TRBV7-9; 9 bases are a match to TRBD1. The CDR3 contains 14 residues. V dropped 3 bases and J dropped 4; count of bases not matched to a gene: 3. Germline-derived CDR1 and CDR2 are SEHNR and FQNEAQ (reference sequence). This chain's CDR3 is CASSFTGGSYGYTF. The CDR3 DNA is TGTGCCAGCAGCTTTACAGGGGGCTCCTATGGCTACACCTTC.

The J gene is TRBJ2-3, the V gene TRBV9; 13 bases align to TRBD2. The V gene end was trimmed by 4 bases and the J gene end by 6 bases; junction bases not matched to a gene: 8. The germline gives CDR1 SGDLS, CDR2 YYNGEE. This CDR3 region has 16 residues. This CDR3 is CASSRTSGGGFDTQYF. The DNA for the CDR3 is TGTGCCAGCAGCCGGACTAGCGGGGGAGGGTTCGATACGCAGTATTTT.

This rearrangement joins TRBV12-3 or TRBV12-4 to TRBJ1-1, with 9 bases that match TRBD1. CDR3 length equals 14 residues. Unmatched junction bases numbered 3, after V lost 1 base and J lost 6 bases. The DNA for the CDR3 is TGTGCCAGCAGTTTAGGGACAGGGGAGTCTGAAGCTTTCTTT. Encoded protein: CASSLGTGESEAFF.

The rearrangement joins TRBV7-3 to TRBJ1-1; 11 bases align to TRBD1. J gave up 3 bases and V 0 bases, and 9 bases lay outside the gene matches. There are 18 residues in the CDR3. CDR1 and CDR2 (germline): SGHTA, FQGTGA. CDR3: CASSLTTSGQGADTEAFF. The CDR3, as DNA: TGTGCCAGCAGCTTAACTACGTCAGGACAGGGGGCGGACACTGAAGCTTTCTTT.

This chain joins TRBV7-3 and TRBJ2-1; 9 positions match TRBD1. Trimming cost V 1 base and J 5 bases; bases outside gene matches: 6. The length of the CDR3 is 16 residues. Germline V gives CDR1 SGHTA, CDR2 FQGTGA. Here the CDR3 reads CASSLRGQGFDNEQFF. The CDR3 DNA reads TGTGCCAGCAGCTTAAGGGGACAGGGTTTCGACAATGAGCAGTTCTTC.

The chain recombines TRBV12-3 or TRBV12-4 with TRBJ2-1, with 8 bases identical to TRBD2. The CDR3 sequence is 13 residues long. The ends lost 7 bases at V and 13 bases at J; junction bases unmatched: 12. CDR3 DNA sequence: TGTGCCAGCAAGGTTAGCGGGGTGGAGACCCAGTTCTTC. This codes for CASKVSGVETQFF.

This chain uses TRBV20-1 with TRBJ2-3, with 7 bases matching TRBD2. CDR3 length: 15 amino acids. Germline V gene sequence: CDR1 DFQATT, CDR2 SNEGSKA (reference sequence). V shed 1 base, J shed 0 bases, and the junction held 4 bases outside the gene matches. The chain's CDR3 is CSARAGGGSTDTQYF. In DNA, the CDR3 is TGCAGTGCTAGAGCTGGCGGGGGTAGCACAGATACGCAGTATTTT.

V gene TRBV7-2 combines with J gene TRBJ2-3; tentatively, D is TRBD2 (7 bases). From germline, CDR1 is SGHTA and CDR2 FQGNSA. The CDR3 covers 15 residues. V lost 1 base and J 6 bases, leaving 14 bases between the germline ends. CDR3 protein: CASSLEIGGGDTQYF. In nucleotides, the CDR3 is TGTGCCAGCAGCTTAGAGATAGGGGGAGGGGATACGCAGTATTTT.

The chain employs TRBV5-1 and TRBJ2-3, with 10 bases matching TRBD2. J lost 5 bases, V lost 2 bases, and 8 bases had no gene match. The CDR3 totals 16 residues. Germline V gene lookup returns CDR1 SGHRS and CDR2 YFSETQ. This chain's CDR3 is CASSLMSGGGKDTQYF. For the CDR3, the DNA is TGCGCCAGCAGCTTAATGAGCGGGGGGGGAAAAGATACGCAGTATTTT. The variable domain in full, completed from reference TRBV5-1 and TRBJ2-3, reads KAGVTQTPRYLIKTRGQQVTLSCSPISGHRSVSWYQQTPGQGLQFLFEYFSETQRNKGNFPGRFSGRQFSNSRSEMNVSTLELGDSALYLCASSLMSGGGKDTQYFGPGTRLTVL.

The chain carries TRBV20-1 and TRBJ1-2; 7 bases map to TRBD1. There are 15 residues in the CDR3. CDR1 and CDR2 from the germline V gene are DFQATT and SNEGSKA (reference sequence). V was pared by 5 bases and J by 4 bases, with 13 bases of the junction left unmatched. This CDR3 is CSAALGTASFYGYTF. CDR3 coding DNA: TGCAGTGCTGCCTTAGGGACAGCTTCCTTCTATGGCTACACCTTC.

This chain links TRBV5-1 with TRBJ1-2; D not resolved. Per the germline V gene, CDR1 is SGHRS and CDR2 is YFSETQ. Trimming pared 3 bases from V and 6 bases from J, leaving 15 bases between. The CDR3 is 14 residues long. In DNA, the CDR3 is TGCGCCAGCAGCTCATTGGGGAATGGGGATGGCTACACCTTC. Residues: CASSSLGNGDGYTF.

This clonotype showed up just a few times. This chain joins TRBV4-3 and TRBJ1-5, with a possible D match to TRBD1 (5 bases). The CDR3 consists of 15 residues. The V end lost 4 bases, the J end lost 4 bases, and 14 bases lay between the germline ends. Germline assignment: CDR1 LGHNA and CDR2 YSLEER. The CDR3 region has the DNA TGCGCCAGCAGCCCCCTTTTCGACAGTAATCAGCCCCAGCATTTT. Its translation: CASSPLFDSNQPQHF.

This clonotype appeared a few times. The genes are TRBV25-1 and TRBJ2-2; TRBD1 or TRBD2 may be the D gene (5 bases each). The CDR3 consists of 16 residues. Germline CDR1 is MGHDK and CDR2 is SYGVNS. Trimming took 0 bases from V and 6 from J, leaving 14 bases between them. DNA for the CDR3: TGTGCCAGCAGTGAATATGGGGGTGGGATATCCGGGGAGCTGTTTTTT. This translates into CASSEYGGGISGELFF. Together with reference TRBV25-1 and TRBJ2-2, the CDR3 gives the full variable domain: EADIYQTPRYLVIGTGKKITLECSQTMGHDKMYWYQQDPGMELHLIHYSYGVNSTEKGDLSSESTVSRIRTEHFPLTLESARPSHTSQYLCASSEYGGGISGELFFGEGSRLTVL.

The chain is built from TRBV7-2 and TRBJ1-2, with no clear D. This CDR3 is 15 amino acids long. Germline values: CDR1 SGHTA, CDR2 FQGNSA. The V end lost 1 base, the J end lost 8 bases, and 17 bases lay between the germline ends. This CDR3 reads CASSLVNGQVTGYTF. DNA for the CDR3: TGTGCCAGCAGCTTAGTGAATGGGCAGGTAACCGGCTACACCTTC.

This clonotype has ten or more counts. V usage is TRBV12-3 or TRBV12-4 and J usage is TRBJ2-4, with 11 bases fitting TRBD1. This CDR3 is 17 amino acids long. V gave up 2 bases and J gave up 13 bases; unmatched junction bases: 16. CDR3 loop: CASSLPGRRTGGEKQYF. As DNA, the CDR3 is TGTGCCAGCAGTTTACCAGGCCGAAGGACAGGGGGCGAGAAGCAGTACTTC.

This rearrangement joins TRBV13 to TRBJ1-6; TRBD1 is a possible D gene (5 bases). The CDR3 is 16 residues long. V was clipped by 5 bases and J by 10 bases, with 21 bases between them. Germline V gene data show CDR1 as PRHDT and CDR2 as FYEKMQ (reference sequence). The CDR3 region is CASSPRGQAGRSPLHF. CDR3 DNA sequence: TGTGCCAGCAGCCCGCGGGGCCAGGCGGGGAGGTCACCCCTCCACTTT.